These 21 T cell receptor beta chains were all obtained from the same sample, sequenced in a study of PD-1 blockade in mismatch repair-deficient tumors. Sequenced by immunoSEQ multiplex PCR; TCRdb stores in-frame clones only, minus some. In the table there are some 110,000 clones, around 80% of which are singletons. The sample here was peripheral blood, taken about 60 weeks after starting pembrolizumab. The receptors come from an adult with mismatch repair-deficient cancer.

This rearrangement joins TRBV7-6 to TRBJ2-3, with TRBD2 identical over 8 bases. There are 16 residues in the CDR3. V shed 2 bases, J shed 2 bases, and the junction held 6 bases outside the gene matches. Germline lookup yields CDR1 SGHVS and CDR2 FNYEAQ. In DNA, the CDR3 is TGTGCCAGCAGCTTAACGGGAGGGTCGAACACAGATACGCAGTATTTT. Its translation is CASSLTGGSNTDTQYF.

This clone was recorded only once. The chain recombines TRBV5-6 with TRBJ2-7; D call uncertain. V lost 2 bases, J lost 5 bases, and 14 bases lay in between. Per the germline V gene, CDR1 is SGHDT and CDR2 is YYEEEE. This CDR3 is 14 amino acids long. CDR3 nucleotides: TGTGCCAGCAGCTTTAAGGTATTTGGGGACGAGCAGTACTTC. It specifies CASSFKVFGDEQYF.

This clone was observed a few times. The chain joins TRBV30 to TRBJ2-5, with D uncertain. With 5 bases removed from V and 5 bases from J, the gap between germline ends came to 18 bases. Germline CDR1 reads GTSNPN; CDR2 reads SVGIG (reference sequence). This CDR3 has 14 residues. The CDR3: CAWSEGLVGETQYF. CDR3 coding DNA: TGTGCCTGGTCAGAAGGGTTAGTTGGTGAGACCCAGTACTTC.

In this sample, this clone turned up a few times. The chain uses TRBV2 and TRBJ2-5, with D unclear. The length of the CDR3 is 13 residues. V lost 4 bases to trimming and J lost 2 bases, with 8 bases between them. Germline V gene sequence: CDR1 SNHLY, CDR2 FYNNEI. The CDR3 sequence is CASSGLGQETQYF. The CDR3 nucleotides read TGTGCCAGCAGTGGACTCGGGCAAGAGACCCAGTACTTC. Full variable domain (rest looked up from reference TRBV2 and TRBJ2-5): EPEVTQTPSHQVTQMGQEVILRCVPISNHLYFYWYRQILGQKVEFLVSFYNNEISEKSEIFDDQFSVERPDGSNFTLKIRSTKLEDSAMYFCASSGLGQETQYFGPGTRLLVL.

A word on this clone: Other DNA sequences in this sample translate to the same CDR3. The chain employs TRBV5-1 and TRBJ2-2; the D gene is possibly TRBD1 (6 bases). Trimming removed 1 base from V and 4 bases from J, with 11 bases in between. This CDR3 is built from 15 residues. In germline, CDR1 is SGHRS, CDR2 YFSETQ. The CDR3 loop is CASSLLQGGTGELFF. The CDR3 DNA reads TGCGCCAGCAGCTTGTTACAGGGCGGCACCGGGGAGCTGTTTTTT.

On this clone: Possible read error: a much larger clone is one base away. Other DNA sequences in the same sample also yield this CDR3. The chain joins TRBV7-3 to TRBJ1-1; TRBD1 aligns across 7 bases. The ends lost 2 bases at V and 0 bases at J; junction bases unmatched: 0. The length of the CDR3 is 14 residues. Germline V gives CDR1 SGHTA, CDR2 FQGTGA. CDR3 in amino acids: CASSLDRVNTEAFF. In nucleotides, the CDR3 is TGTGCCAGCAGCTTAGACAGGGTGAACACTGAAGCTTTCTTT.

The rearrangement links TRBV5-4 to TRBJ1-1; D gene ambiguous. The ends were cut back, 5 bases at V and 7 bases at J, with 12 bases in the middle. The CDR3 extends over 12 amino acids. Looked up from germline, CDR1 is SGHNT and CDR2 is YYREEE (reference sequence). The CDR3 spells CASRSPYNEAFF. CDR3 sequence (DNA): TGTGCCAGCAGATCCCCCTATAATGAAGCTTTCTTT.

This clone has just one count. The chain combines TRBV15 with TRBJ1-4, with D possibly matching TRBD1 (5 bases). V shed 1 base and J shed 4 bases, with 10 bases lying between them. The CDR3 has 15 residues. CDR1 LNHNV and CDR2 YYDKDF come from the germline V gene (reference sequence). CDR3 nucleotides: TGTGCCACCAGCAGAGTGGCAGGGCTTAATGAAAAACTGTTTTTT. As protein: CATSRVAGLNEKLFF.

The V and J genes are TRBV7-8 and TRBJ1-3; D gene uncertain. Germline CDR1 is SGHVS and CDR2 is FQNEAQ. CDR3 length equals 13 residues. V was cut by 0 bases and J by 4 bases, with 4 bases left in between. Written as DNA, the CDR3 is TGTGCCAGCAGCTTAGCGCAGGGAAACACCATATATTTT. Encoded protein: CASSLAQGNTIYF.

The CDR3: CASSPEAQENEKLFF. CDR3 bases: TGTGCCAGCTCACCGGAGGCGCAGGAGAATGAAAAACTGTTTTTT. This rearrangement joins TRBV18 to TRBJ1-4, with D hard to call. Trimming took off 3 bases at V and 5 bases at J, with 13 bases between the two ends. The V gene's germline CDR1 is KGHSH and CDR2 LQKENI. The CDR3 is 15 amino acids.

This clone was observed a handful of times. The chain uses TRBV29-1 and TRBJ1-3; D is ambiguous. Per germline, CDR1 SQVTM and CDR2 ANQGSEA. The CDR3 is 12 amino acids. Trimming stripped 4 bases from V and 0 bases from J, with 4 bases between. The CDR3 here is CSVVPSGNTIYF. CDR3 nucleotide sequence: TGCAGCGTTGTGCCCTCTGGAAACACCATATATTTT.

This chain joins TRBV9 and TRBJ2-2; D is perhaps TRBD2 (6 bases). Germline V gene sequence: CDR1 SGDLS, CDR2 YYNGEE. V shed 5 bases and J shed 6 bases, with 14 bases lying between them. CDR3 length: 14 amino acids. Here the CDR3 reads CASRAGPGSGELFF. The DNA of the CDR3 is TGTGCCAGCAGGGCGGGGCCGGGATCCGGGGAGCTGTTTTTT.

The J gene is TRBJ1-1, the V gene TRBV10-3, with 9 positions matching TRBD1. Trimming took 0 bases from V and 10 from J; bases not matched to a gene: 12. Germline CDR1 and CDR2: ENHRY and SYGVKD. This CDR3 is built from 16 residues. DNA for the CDR3: TGTGCCATCAGTGAGTCGTTTACAGGGGGCTTTCAGCGAGCTTTCTTT. Its protein is CAISESFTGGFQRAFF.

The chain is built from TRBV27 and TRBJ2-3; possibly TRBD1 for D (5 bases). Germline lookup yields CDR1 MNHEY and CDR2 SMNVEV (reference sequence). The CDR3 contains 14 residues. The V end lost 6 bases, the J end lost 2 bases, and 12 bases lay between the germline ends. The CDR3 loop reads CASSPVGPTDTQYF. DNA of the CDR3: TGTGCCAGCAGCCCAGTGGGGCCCACAGATACGCAGTATTTT.

V gene TRBV18 combines with J gene TRBJ1-1; TRBD1 might be the D (5 bases). V lost 1 base and J 9 bases, leaving 18 bases between the germline ends. The germline CDR1 and CDR2 sequences are KGHSH and LQKENI. This CDR3 has 15 amino acids. In DNA, the CDR3 is TGTGCCAGCTCACCACTAGGGCAGGGTAATGACCAAGCTTTCTTT. This encodes CASSPLGQGNDQAFF.

This chain uses TRBV19 with TRBJ2-3; D is possibly TRBD1 (5 bases). Germline CDR1 reads LNHDA; CDR2 reads SQIVND (reference sequence). The CDR3 consists of 14 residues. V lost 7 bases, J lost 5 bases, and 16 bases lay in between. CDR3 coding DNA: TGTGCCAGTACTTTAGGGGAACTCGGAGATACGCAGTATTTT. As protein: CASTLGELGDTQYF. The full variable domain, its missing parts supplied by reference TRBV19 and TRBJ2-3, is DGGITQSPKYLFRKEGQNVTLSCEQNLNHDAMYWYRQDPGQGLRLIYYSQIVNDFQKGDIAEGYSVSREKKESFPLTVTSAQKNPTAFYLCASTLGELGDTQYFGPGTRLTVL.

This rearrangement joins TRBV14 to TRBJ2-4; D is perhaps TRBD1 (5 bases). The ends were cut back, 0 bases at V and 1 base at J, with 7 bases in the middle. The CDR3 has 15 residues. Germline values: CDR1 SGHDN, CDR2 FVKESK. CDR3 bases: TGTGCCAGCAGCCAAGAACAGGTGGCCAAAAACATTCAGTACTTC. Its protein product is CASSQEQVAKNIQYF.

The chain carries TRBV6-4 and TRBJ2-7; TRBD2 agrees at 9 bases. The CDR3 contains 13 residues. Germline V gives CDR1 MRHNA, CDR2 SNTAGT. After removal of 7 bases from V and 3 bases from J, the junction contained 4 bases not matched to a gene. DNA of the CDR3: TGTGCCAGCACAGGTAGCGGGAGCTACGAGCAGTACTTC. This gives the protein CASTGSGSYEQYF.

This clone was recorded a few times. This chain uses TRBV27 with TRBJ2-7; 12 nucleotides align to TRBD2. Germline CDR1 MNHEY, CDR2 SMNVEV (reference sequence). CDR3 length: 15 amino acids. Trimming at V came to 6 bases and at J to 3 bases, leaving 6 bases not matched to a gene. CDR3 in DNA: TGTGCCAGCAGAACTAGCGGGAGGAGTTTCTACGAGCAGTACTTC. It yields the protein CASRTSGRSFYEQYF.

This chain uses TRBV6-5 with TRBJ2-7; 7 bases line up with TRBD1. CDR3 length: 16 amino acids. Germline V lookup: CDR1 MNHEY, CDR2 SVGAGI. The J segment lost 1 base and the V segment lost 2 bases, leaving 8 bases of the junction unmatched. The CDR3 nucleotides are TGTGCCAGCAGTTACAGCGACAGGGAGCAATCCTACGAGCAGTACTTC. This gives the protein CASSYSDREQSYEQYF.

The chain uses TRBV6-5 and TRBJ1-4; tentative D call: TRBD1 (5 bases). Per the germline V gene, CDR1 is MNHEY and CDR2 is SVGAGI. Trimming removed 4 bases from V and 13 bases from J, with 16 bases in between. The CDR3 consists of 13 residues. This chain's CDR3 is CASSWRQGLGLFF. Written as DNA, the CDR3 is TGTGCCAGCAGTTGGAGGCAGGGATTGGGACTGTTTTTT.